This is a list of T cell receptor beta chains from one sample in a study of blood T cell repertoires in COVID-19. Libraries were prepared by immunoSEQ multiplex PCR; TCRdb keeps only in-frame clonotypes and omits some of them. The top ten clones hold approximately 1.5% of a sample with around 270,000 clones, roughly 84% of them seen once. The sample consisted of peripheral blood. The receptor source for this set is a woman aged 40 to 50 who had recovered from COVID-19. The CDR3 runs from the conserved cysteine through the conserved F or W. D genes are given only for firm matches. The size field is filled for only some rows; it gives once, few, many or a size class.

abundance: .
j_gene: TRBJ2-3
v_gene: TRBV12-3/TRBV12-4
d_gene: .
CDR3nt: TGTGCCAGCACCCGTTGGAGGGCCGATACGCAGTATTTT
CDR3aa: CASTRWRADTQYF

abundance: .
j_gene: TRBJ1-2
v_gene: TRBV12-3/TRBV12-4
d_gene: .
CDR3nt: TGTGCCAGCAGTCGAGTCTATGGCTACACCTTC
CDR3aa: CASSRVYGYTF

abundance: .
j_gene: TRBJ1-1
v_gene: TRBV5-1
d_gene: .
CDR3nt: TGCGCCAGCAGCTTGGGAGCTGGGGGGACTGAAGCTTTCTTT
CDR3aa: CASSLGAGGTEAFF

abundance: .
j_gene: TRBJ1-2
v_gene: TRBV29-1
d_gene: .
CDR3nt: TGCAGCGTTGGACAGAGAGTTGGCTACACCTTC
CDR3aa: CSVGQRVGYTF

abundance: .
j_gene: TRBJ2-1
v_gene: TRBV27
d_gene: TRBD2
CDR3nt: TGTGCCAGCACCCCGGTCGGGGGGTCCTACAATGAGCAGTTCTTC
CDR3aa: CASTPVGGSYNEQFF

abundance: .
j_gene: TRBJ1-1
v_gene: TRBV5-6
d_gene: .
CDR3nt: TGTGCCAGCAGCTTGCGGCAGGGCAGCAGGAACACTGAAGCTTTCTTT
CDR3aa: CASSLRQGSRNTEAFF

abundance: .
j_gene: TRBJ2-5
v_gene: TRBV2
d_gene: .
CDR3nt: TGTGCCAGCATTCGCCAACTTGAAGAGACCCAGTACTTC
CDR3aa: CASIRQLEETQYF

abundance: .
j_gene: TRBJ1-3
v_gene: TRBV24-1
d_gene: TRBD1
CDR3nt: TGTGCCACCAGTGACCCTAGGACAGGGAGCGGAAACACCATATATTTT
CDR3aa: CATSDPRTGSGNTIYF

abundance: .
j_gene: TRBJ1-2
v_gene: TRBV18
d_gene: TRBD1
CDR3nt: TGTGCCAGCTCACCGGACAGGGGGTATGGCTACACCTTC
CDR3aa: CASSPDRGYGYTF

abundance: .
j_gene: TRBJ1-4
v_gene: TRBV7-9
d_gene: .
CDR3nt: TGTGCCAGCAGCCCACGTTTCGGGGCAACTAATGAAAAACTGTTTTTT
CDR3aa: CASSPRFGATNEKLFF

abundance: few
j_gene: TRBJ2-7
v_gene: TRBV10-1
d_gene: .
CDR3nt: TGCGCCAGCAGTCGGGACTTCCCCTCCTACGAGCAGTACTTC
CDR3aa: CASSRDFPSYEQYF

abundance: .
j_gene: TRBJ1-5
v_gene: TRBV3-1/TRBV3-2
d_gene: .
CDR3nt: TGTGCCAGCAGCCAAGGGGAGGGTTTTAAGCCCCAGCATTTT
CDR3aa: CASSQGEGFKPQHF

abundance: .
j_gene: TRBJ2-1
v_gene: TRBV2
d_gene: TRBD2
CDR3nt: TGTGCCAGCACTAGCGGGGGGGTCGATGAGCAGTTCTTC
CDR3aa: CASTSGGVDEQFF

abundance: once
j_gene: TRBJ1-1
v_gene: TRBV20-1
d_gene: TRBD1
CDR3nt: TGCAGTGCTAGTCGCCGGACAGGGCTGAACACTGAAGCTTTCTTT
CDR3aa: CSASRRTGLNTEAFF

abundance: .
j_gene: TRBJ2-5
v_gene: TRBV21-1
d_gene: .
CDR3nt: TGTGCCAGCAGCAAAATTCCATTACTAGCGGAGAAAATCAATCAAGAGACCCAGTACTTC
CDR3aa: CASSKIPLLAEKINQETQYF

abundance: few
j_gene: TRBJ1-3
v_gene: TRBV27
d_gene: .
CDR3nt: TGTGCCAGCAGTTTATCCTCTAAGACAGCCTCTGGAAACACCATATATTTT
CDR3aa: CASSLSSKTASGNTIYF